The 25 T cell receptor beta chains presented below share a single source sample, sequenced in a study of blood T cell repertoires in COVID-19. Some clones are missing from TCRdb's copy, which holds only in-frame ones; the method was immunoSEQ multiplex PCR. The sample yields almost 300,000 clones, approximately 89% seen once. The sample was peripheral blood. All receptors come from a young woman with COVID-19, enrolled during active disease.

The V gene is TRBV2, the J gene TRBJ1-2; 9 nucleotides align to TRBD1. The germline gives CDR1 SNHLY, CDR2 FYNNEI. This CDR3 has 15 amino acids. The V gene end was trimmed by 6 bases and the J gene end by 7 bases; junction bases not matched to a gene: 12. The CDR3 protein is CASSAERQGVVGYTF. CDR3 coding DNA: TGTGCCAGCAGCGCGGAACGACAGGGGGTAGTTGGCTACACCTTC.

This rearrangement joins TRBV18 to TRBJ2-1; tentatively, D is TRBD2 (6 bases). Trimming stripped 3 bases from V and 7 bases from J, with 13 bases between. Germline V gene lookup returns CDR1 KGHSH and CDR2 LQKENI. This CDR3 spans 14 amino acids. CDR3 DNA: TGTGCCAGCTCACCTGCCCGGGGGAGGAATGAGCAGTTCTTC. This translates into CASSPARGRNEQFF. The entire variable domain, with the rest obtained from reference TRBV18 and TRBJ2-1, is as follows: NAGVMQNPRHLVRRRGQEARLRCSPMKGHSHVYWYRQLPEEGLKFMVYLQKENIIDESGMPKERFSAEFPKEGPSILRIQQVVRGDSAAYFCASSPARGRNEQFFGPGTRLTVL.

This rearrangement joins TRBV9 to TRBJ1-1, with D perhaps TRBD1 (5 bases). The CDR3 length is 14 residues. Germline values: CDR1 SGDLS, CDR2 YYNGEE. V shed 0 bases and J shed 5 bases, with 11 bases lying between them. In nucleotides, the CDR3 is TGTGCCAGCAGCGTAGAGGGACGGGGGACTGAAGCTTTCTTT. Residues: CASSVEGRGTEAFF.

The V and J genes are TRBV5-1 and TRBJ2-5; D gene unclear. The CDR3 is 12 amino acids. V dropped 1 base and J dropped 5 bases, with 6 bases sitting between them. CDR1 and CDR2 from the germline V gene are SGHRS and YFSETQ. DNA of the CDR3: TGCGCCAGCAGCTTGACCTACGAGACCCAGTACTTC. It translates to CASSLTYETQYF.

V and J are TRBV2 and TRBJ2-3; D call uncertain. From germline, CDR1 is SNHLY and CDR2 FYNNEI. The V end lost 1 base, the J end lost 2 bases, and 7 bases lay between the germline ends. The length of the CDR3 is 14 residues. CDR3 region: CASSEVVDTDTQYF. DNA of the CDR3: TGTGCCAGCAGTGAAGTTGTAGACACAGATACGCAGTATTTT.

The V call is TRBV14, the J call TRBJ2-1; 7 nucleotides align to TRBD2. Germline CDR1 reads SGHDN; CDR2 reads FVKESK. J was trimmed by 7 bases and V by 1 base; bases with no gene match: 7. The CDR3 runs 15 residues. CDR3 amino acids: CASSQVRRRGNEQFF. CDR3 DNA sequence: TGTGCCAGCAGCCAAGTGCGGAGGCGGGGGAATGAGCAGTTCTTC.

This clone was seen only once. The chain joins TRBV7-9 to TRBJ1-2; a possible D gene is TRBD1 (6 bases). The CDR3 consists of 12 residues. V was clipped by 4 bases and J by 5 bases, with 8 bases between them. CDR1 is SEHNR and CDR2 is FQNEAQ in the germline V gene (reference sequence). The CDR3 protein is CASSSGQYGYTF. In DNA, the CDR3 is TGTGCCAGCAGCTCTGGACAGTATGGCTACACCTTC.

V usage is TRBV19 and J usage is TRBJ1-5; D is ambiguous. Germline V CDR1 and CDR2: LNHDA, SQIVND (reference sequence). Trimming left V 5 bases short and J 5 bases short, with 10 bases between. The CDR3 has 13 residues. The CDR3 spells CASSQTYYQPQHF. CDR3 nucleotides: TGTGCCAGTAGTCAAACTTATTATCAGCCCCAGCATTTT.

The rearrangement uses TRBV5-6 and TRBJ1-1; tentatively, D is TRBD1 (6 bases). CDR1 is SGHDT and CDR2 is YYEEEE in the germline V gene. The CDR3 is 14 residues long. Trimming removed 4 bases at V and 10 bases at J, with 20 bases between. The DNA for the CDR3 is TGTGCCAGCAGCCGTCTTAAACAGGGTTGGGGAGCTTTCTTT. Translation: CASSRLKQGWGAFF. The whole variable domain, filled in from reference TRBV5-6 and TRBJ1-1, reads DAGVTQSPTHLIKTRGQQVTLRCSPKSGHDTVSWYQQALGQGPQFIFQYYEEEERQRGNFPDRFSGHQFPNYSSELNVNALLLGDSALYLCASSRLKQGWGAFFGQGTRLTVV.

CDR3 sequence (DNA): TGCAGCGTTGGGGGGGGAGGAAACACCATATATTTT. This sequence encodes CSVGGGGNTIYF. The chain employs TRBV29-1 and TRBJ1-3, with D possibly being TRBD1 (5 bases). CDR3 length: 12 amino acids. The V end lost 4 bases, the J end lost 4 bases, and 8 bases lay between the germline ends. CDR1 SQVTM and CDR2 ANQGSEA come from the germline V gene.

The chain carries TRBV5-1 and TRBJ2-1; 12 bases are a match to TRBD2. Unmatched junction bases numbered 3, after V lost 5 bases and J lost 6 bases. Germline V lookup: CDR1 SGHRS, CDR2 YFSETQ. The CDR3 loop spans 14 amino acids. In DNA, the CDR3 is TGCGCCAGCAGTACTAGCGGGGGGATCAATGAGCAGTTCTTC. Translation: CASSTSGGINEQFF.

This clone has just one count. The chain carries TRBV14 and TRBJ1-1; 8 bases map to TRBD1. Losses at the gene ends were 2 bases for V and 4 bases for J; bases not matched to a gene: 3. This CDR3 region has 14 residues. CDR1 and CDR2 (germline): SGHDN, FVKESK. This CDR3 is CASSQTGGFTEAFF. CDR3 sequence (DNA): TGTGCCAGCAGCCAAACAGGGGGTTTCACTGAAGCTTTCTTT.

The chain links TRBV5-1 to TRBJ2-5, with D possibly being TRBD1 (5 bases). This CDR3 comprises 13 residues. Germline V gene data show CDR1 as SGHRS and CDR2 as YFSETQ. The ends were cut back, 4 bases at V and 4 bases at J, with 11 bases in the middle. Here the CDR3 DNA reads TGCGCCAGCAGCGCAGGGTCTAGAGAGACCCAGTACTTC. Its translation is CASSAGSRETQYF.

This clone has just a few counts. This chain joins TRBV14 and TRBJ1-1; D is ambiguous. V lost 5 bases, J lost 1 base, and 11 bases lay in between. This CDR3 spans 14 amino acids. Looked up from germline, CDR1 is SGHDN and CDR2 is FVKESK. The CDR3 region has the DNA TGTGCCAGCAGCTACGGTGGGAGGAACACTGAAGCTTTCTTT. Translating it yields CASSYGGRNTEAFF.

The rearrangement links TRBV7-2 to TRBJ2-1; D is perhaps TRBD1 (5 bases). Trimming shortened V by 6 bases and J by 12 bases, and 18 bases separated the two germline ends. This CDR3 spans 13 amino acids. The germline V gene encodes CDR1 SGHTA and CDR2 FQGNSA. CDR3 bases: TGTGCCAGCAGGAAACAGGACCCCTCTTGGCAGTTCTTC. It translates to CASRKQDPSWQFF. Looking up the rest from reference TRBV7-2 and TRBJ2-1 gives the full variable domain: GAGVSQSPSNKVTEKGKDVELRCDPISGHTALYWYRQSLGQGLEFLIYFQGNSAPDKSGLPSDRFSAERTGGSVSTLTIQRTQQEDSAVYLCASRKQDPSWQFFGPGTRLTVL.

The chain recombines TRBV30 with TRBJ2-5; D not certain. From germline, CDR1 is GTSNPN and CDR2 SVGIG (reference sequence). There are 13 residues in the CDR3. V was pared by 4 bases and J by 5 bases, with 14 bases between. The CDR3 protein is CAWNSVATETQYF. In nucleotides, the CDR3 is TGTGCCTGGAATTCAGTAGCCACCGAGACCCAGTACTTC.

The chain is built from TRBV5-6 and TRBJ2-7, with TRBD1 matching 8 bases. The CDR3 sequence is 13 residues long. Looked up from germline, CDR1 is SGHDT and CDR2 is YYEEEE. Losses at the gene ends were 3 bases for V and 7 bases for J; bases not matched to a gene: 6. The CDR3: CASSSQGAREQYF. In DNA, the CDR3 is TGTGCCAGCAGCTCTCAGGGGGCGCGTGAGCAGTACTTC.

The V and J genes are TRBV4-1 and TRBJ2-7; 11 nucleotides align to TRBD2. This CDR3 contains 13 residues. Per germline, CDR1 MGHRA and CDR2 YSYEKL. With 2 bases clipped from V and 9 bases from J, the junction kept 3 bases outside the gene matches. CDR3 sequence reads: CASSQLAGGRQYF. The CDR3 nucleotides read TGCGCCAGCAGCCAACTAGCGGGGGGTCGGCAGTACTTC.

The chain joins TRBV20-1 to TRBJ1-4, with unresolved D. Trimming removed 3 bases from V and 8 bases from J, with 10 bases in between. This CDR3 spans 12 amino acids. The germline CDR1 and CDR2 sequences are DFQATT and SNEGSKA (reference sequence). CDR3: CSASPFREKLFF. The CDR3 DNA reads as TGCAGTGCTAGTCCCTTCAGGGAAAAACTGTTTTTT.

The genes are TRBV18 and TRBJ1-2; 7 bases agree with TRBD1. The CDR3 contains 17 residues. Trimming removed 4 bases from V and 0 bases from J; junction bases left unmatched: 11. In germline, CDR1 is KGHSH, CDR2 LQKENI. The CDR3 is CASSLGTEVTSNYGYTF. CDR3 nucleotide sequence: TGTGCCAGCTCACTCGGGACAGAGGTTACCTCTAACTATGGCTACACCTTC.

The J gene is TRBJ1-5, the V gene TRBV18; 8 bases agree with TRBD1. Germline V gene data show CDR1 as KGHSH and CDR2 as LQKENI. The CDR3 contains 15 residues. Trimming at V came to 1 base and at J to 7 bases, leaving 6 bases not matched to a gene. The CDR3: CASSPRQGAGQPQHF. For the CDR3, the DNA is TGTGCCAGCTCACCACGGCAGGGGGCCGGGCAGCCCCAGCATTTT.

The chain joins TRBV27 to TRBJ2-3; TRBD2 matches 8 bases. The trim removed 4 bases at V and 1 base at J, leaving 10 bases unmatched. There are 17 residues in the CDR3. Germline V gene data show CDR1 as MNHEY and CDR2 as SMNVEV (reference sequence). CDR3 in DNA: TGTGCCAGCAGTTCGGGATGGGGGCGGGGGGGCACAGATACGCAGTATTTT. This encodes CASSSGWGRGGTDTQYF.

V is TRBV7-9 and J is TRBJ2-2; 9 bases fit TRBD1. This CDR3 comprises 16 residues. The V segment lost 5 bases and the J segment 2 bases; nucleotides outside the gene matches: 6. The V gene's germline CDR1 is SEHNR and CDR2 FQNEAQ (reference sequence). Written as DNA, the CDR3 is TGTGCCAGCAGCCTCGGACAGGGGTTTAACACCGGGGAGCTGTTTTTT. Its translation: CASSLGQGFNTGELFF.

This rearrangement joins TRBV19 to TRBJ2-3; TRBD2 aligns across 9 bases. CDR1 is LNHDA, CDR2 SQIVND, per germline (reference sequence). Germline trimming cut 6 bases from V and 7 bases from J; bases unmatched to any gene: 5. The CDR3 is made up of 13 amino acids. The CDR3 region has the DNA TGTGCCAGTAGGGGGACTAGCACCTATACGCAGTATTTT. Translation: CASRGTSTYTQYF.

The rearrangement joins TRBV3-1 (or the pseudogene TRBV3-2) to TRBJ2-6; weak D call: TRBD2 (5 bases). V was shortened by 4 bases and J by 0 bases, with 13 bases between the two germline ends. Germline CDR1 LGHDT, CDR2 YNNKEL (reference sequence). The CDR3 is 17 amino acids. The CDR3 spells CASSLRVLSSGANVLTF. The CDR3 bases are TGTGCCAGCAGCCTGCGGGTCCTATCCTCTGGGGCCAACGTCCTGACTTTC.